The 9 T cell receptor beta chains listed next were all sequenced from one sample in a study of Ad26.COV2.S vaccination and SARS-CoV-2 variants. Sample treatment: some 20 received Ad26.COV2.S at low or high dose, single or two shots; a few received placebo; per-sample allocation not given. At day 63 after the first vaccine or placebo injection, samples were drawn. Sequencing was performed with immunoSEQ multiplex PCR; in TCRdb, only in-frame clones are kept and a portion is missing. This table has approximately 480,000 clones, around nine tenths appearing once. Sequenced material: peripheral blood, taken in a trial of Ad26.COV2.S vaccine versus placebo. The receptor source for this set is a person between 18 and 65 years old who received the Ad26.COV2.S COVID-19 vaccine or a placebo.

The chain carries TRBV11-2 and TRBJ2-3; TRBD2 is a possible D gene (7 bases). Germline assignment: CDR1 SGHAT and CDR2 FQNNGV. The CDR3 runs to 16 residues. V was shortened by 5 bases and J by 4 bases, with 19 bases between the two germline ends. The CDR3 DNA sequence: TGTGCCAGCAGCCGCGGGGGCGACCATGTCCCAGATACGCAGTATTTT. Its protein product is CASSRGGDHVPDTQYF.

The chain couples TRBV19 to TRBJ1-2; no reliable D call. Trimming shortened V by 7 bases and J by 3 bases, and 12 bases separated the two germline ends. The CDR3 has 13 residues. Germline-derived CDR1 and CDR2 are LNHDA and SQIVND (reference sequence). This CDR3 reads CASTWREHYGYTF. The CDR3, as DNA: TGTGCCAGTACCTGGCGGGAGCACTATGGCTACACCTTC.

This clone was observed once. J is TRBJ2-7 and V is TRBV7-2; D ambiguous. Germline lookup yields CDR1 SGHTA and CDR2 FQGNSA. Deletions cut 3 bases from V and 3 bases from J, with 3 bases between. This CDR3 spans 11 amino acids. For the CDR3, the DNA is TGTGCCAGCAGCTTCAGCTACGAGCAGTACTTC. It is translated as CASSFSYEQYF.

This chain connects TRBV10-3 to TRBJ1-2, with D possibly matching TRBD1 (6 bases). The CDR3 is 14 amino acids. The V and J ends lost 11 bases and 0 bases respectively, with 16 bases between them. CDR1 ENHRY and CDR2 SYGVKD come from the germline V gene. The CDR3 nucleotides are TGTGCCGCCTCGCCCGGGACACCTAACTATGGCTACACCTTC. It codes for CAASPGTPNYGYTF.

The gene calls are TRBV6-1 and TRBJ1-5; D call uncertain. The V gene lost 1 base and the J gene lost 4 bases, with 20 bases spanning the gap. The CDR3 runs to 18 residues. CDR1 MNHNS and CDR2 SASEGT come from the germline V gene. The CDR3 DNA reads as TGTGCCAGCAGTGAAGATGGGCTGGGAGAAGGCTTTAATCAGCCCCAGCATTTT. This encodes CASSEDGLGEGFNQPQHF.

The chain joins TRBV9 to TRBJ1-1; unclear D gene. Trimming took 3 bases from V and 2 from J, leaving 11 bases between them. Germline values: CDR1 SGDLS, CDR2 YYNGEE. The CDR3 spans 14 residues. CDR3: CASSDPGRNTEAFF. The CDR3 DNA reads TGTGCCAGCAGCGATCCGGGCCGTAACACTGAAGCTTTCTTT.

This chain uses TRBV7-9 with TRBJ1-5, with a weak D call TRBD1 (6 bases). This CDR3 is 17 amino acids long. V was cut by 4 bases and J by 0 bases, with 16 bases left in between. CDR1 is SEHNR and CDR2 is FQNEAQ in the germline V gene (reference sequence). The CDR3 loop reads CASSSGGQGLSNQPQHF. The CDR3 nucleotides are TGTGCCAGCAGCTCGGGAGGGCAGGGGCTTAGCAATCAGCCCCAGCATTTT.

The chain links TRBV29-1 to TRBJ2-6, with 7 bases fitting TRBD1. The germline gives CDR1 SQVTM, CDR2 ANQGSEA. The length of the CDR3 is 19 residues. J lost 1 base, V lost 0 bases, and 12 bases had no gene match. CDR3 loop: CSVEDLRQGGYSGANVLTF. CDR3 in DNA: TGCAGCGTTGAAGACCTCAGACAGGGTGGATATTCTGGGGCCAACGTCCTGACTTTC.

Worth noting for this clone: One end of the junction does not line up with germline, which may come from a read error. The chain uses TRBV5-4 and TRBJ2-3; 7 positions agree with TRBD2. Germline V gene sequence: CDR1 SGHNT, CDR2 YYREEE (reference sequence). This CDR3 spans 16 amino acids. This CDR3 reads CASSLKPGGSSDTQYF. The CDR3, as DNA: TGTGCCAGCAGCTTGAAACCAGGCGGGAGTTCAGATACACAGTATTTT.